This TCR beta chain is drawn from a study of T cell changes during pregnancy in multiple sclerosis. Germline V gene data show CDR1 as KGHSH and CDR2 as LQKENI. Trimming at V came to 1 base and at J to 4 bases, leaving 8 bases not matched to a gene. The CDR3 sequence is 17 residues long. Libraries were prepared by immunoSEQ multiplex PCR; TCRdb keeps only in-frame clonotypes and omits some of them. The table includes approximately 70,000 clones, 91% detected once. The sequencing used peripheral blood, collected in the first trimester of pregnancy. The source of this sequence is a female donor with multiple sclerosis, enrolled in a pregnancy study. This rearrangement joins TRBV18 to TRBJ2-1; 9 bases map to TRBD1. Written as DNA, the CDR3 is TGTGCCAGCTCACCACTAGGGACAGGGAGTCGGTACAATGAGCAGTTCTTC. It specifies CASSPLGTGSRYNEQFF. Full variable domain (outside the CDR3, taken from reference TRBV18 and TRBJ2-1): NAGVMQNPRHLVRRRGQEARLRCSPMKGHSHVYWYRQLPEEGLKFMVYLQKENIIDESGMPKERFSAEFPKEGPSILRIQQVVRGDSAAYFCASSPLGTGSRYNEQFFGPGTRLTVL.